This is a list of T cell receptor beta chains from one sample in a study of identical twins. TCRdb reanalysed the 5' RACE reads using MiXCR and keeps one entry per CDR3 protein. This table has approximately 230,000 distinct CDR3 sequences, approximately 5.9% appearing once. These data also formed part of another study, on T cells expressing NK-cell markers.

The sample consisted of CD8+ T cells sorted from blood. These receptors all stem from a woman aged 18 to 35 in good health. The CDR3 runs from the conserved cysteine through the conserved F or W. D genes are given only for firm matches. The size of a clone is reported for some rows only, either as once, few or many, or as a class for expanded clones.

v_gene: TRBV29-1; d_gene: -; j_gene: TRBJ2-5; abundance: -; CDR3aa: CSVPETQYF; CDR3nt: TGCAGCGTTCCGGAGACCCAGTACTTC
v_gene: TRBV21-1; d_gene: -; j_gene: TRBJ1-1; abundance: -; CDR3aa: CASTFTGFETEAFF; CDR3nt: TGTGCCAGCACCTTTACAGGGTTCGAAACTGAAGCTTTCTTT
v_gene: TRBV7-3; d_gene: TRBD2; j_gene: TRBJ2-1; abundance: few; CDR3aa: CASSSSYGGAWSYNEQFF; CDR3nt: TGTGCCAGCAGCTCCAGTTACGGGGGGGCTTGGTCCTACAATGAGCAGTTCTTC
v_gene: TRBV29-1; d_gene: -; j_gene: TRBJ1-1; abundance: many; CDR3aa: CSGYRAPKGNTEAFF; CDR3nt: TGCAGCGGCTACCGGGCCCCGAAAGGGAACACTGAAGCTTTCTTT
v_gene: TRBV20-1; d_gene: -; j_gene: TRBJ1-2; abundance: many; CDR3aa: CSALRDGWTNYGYTF; CDR3nt: TGCAGTGCTCTTCGGGACGGCTGGACCAACTATGGCTACACCTTC
v_gene: TRBV7-2; d_gene: TRBD1; j_gene: TRBJ2-7; abundance: -; CDR3aa: CASSPLAGTDEQYF; CDR3nt: TGTGCCAGCAGCCCCCTGGCAGGGACAGACGAGCAGTACTTC
v_gene: TRBV25-1; d_gene: -; j_gene: TRBJ2-1; abundance: medium-sized; CDR3aa: CASSVGDEQFF; CDR3nt: TGTGCCAGCAGTGTCGGGGATGAGCAGTTCTTC
v_gene: TRBV5-6; d_gene: -; j_gene: TRBJ2-7; abundance: -; CDR3aa: CASSLYRALDPYEQYF; CDR3nt: TGTGCCAGCAGCTTGTACCGGGCTCTTGATCCCTACGAGCAGTACTTC
v_gene: TRBV7-3; d_gene: TRBD2; j_gene: TRBJ2-2; abundance: -; CDR3aa: CASCLIGAGAGTGELFF; CDR3nt: TGTGCCTCCTGCTTAATAGGAGCGGGGGCAGGTACCGGGGAGCTGTTTTTT
v_gene: TRBV7-9; d_gene: TRBD2; j_gene: TRBJ2-2; abundance: -; CDR3aa: CASSLARAGGHTGELFF; CDR3nt: TGTGCCAGCAGCTTAGCGCGAGCGGGAGGTCACACCGGGGAGCTGTTTTTT
v_gene: TRBV12-3/TRBV12-4; d_gene: TRBD2; j_gene: TRBJ2-1; abundance: many; CDR3aa: CASSRLAGGNEQFF; CDR3nt: TGTGCCAGCAGTCGACTAGCGGGAGGCAATGAGCAGTTCTTC
v_gene: TRBV13; d_gene: TRBD1; j_gene: TRBJ1-1; abundance: few; CDR3aa: CASSPGGDRGNTEAFF; CDR3nt: TGTGCCAGCAGCCCCGGCGGGGACAGGGGAAACACTGAAGCTTTCTTT
v_gene: TRBV27; d_gene: -; j_gene: TRBJ1-6; abundance: -; CDR3aa: CARGLAYNSPLHF; CDR3nt: TGTGCCAGAGGGTTAGCCTATAATTCACCCCTCCACTTT
v_gene: TRBV25-1; d_gene: TRBD1; j_gene: TRBJ2-7; abundance: few; CDR3aa: CATTLKGAEQYF; CDR3nt: TGTGCCACCACTCTAAAGGGGGCCGAGCAGTACTTC
v_gene: TRBV5-6; d_gene: -; j_gene: TRBJ2-1; abundance: many; CDR3aa: CASSLAVPNSYNEQFF; CDR3nt: TGTGCCAGCAGCTTGGCAGTCCCCAACTCCTACAATGAGCAGTTCTTC
v_gene: TRBV4-3; d_gene: TRBD2; j_gene: TRBJ2-1; abundance: many; CDR3aa: CASSLGLAGSSSYNEQFF; CDR3nt: TGCGCCAGCAGCCTAGGACTAGCGGGGTCGAGCTCCTACAATGAGCAGTTCTTC
v_gene: TRBV19; d_gene: -; j_gene: TRBJ2-7; abundance: few; CDR3aa: CASSSAVAYEQYF; CDR3nt: TGTGCCAGTAGTAGTGCAGTGGCCTACGAGCAGTACTTC
v_gene: TRBV3-1; d_gene: TRBD1; j_gene: TRBJ1-1; abundance: large; CDR3aa: CASSRQGATEAFF; CDR3nt: TGTGCCAGCAGCCGGCAGGGGGCCACTGAAGCTTTCTTT
v_gene: TRBV15; d_gene: TRBD2; j_gene: TRBJ2-7; abundance: many; CDR3aa: CATSSGRSYEQYF; CDR3nt: TGTGCCACCAGCAGCGGGAGGTCGTACGAGCAGTACTTC
v_gene: TRBV20-1; d_gene: TRBD1; j_gene: TRBJ1-1; abundance: -; CDR3aa: CSAGTGTVMNTEAFF; CDR3nt: TGCAGTGCTGGAACCGGGACAGTCATGAACACTGAAGCTTTCTTT
v_gene: TRBV12-1; d_gene: -; j_gene: TRBJ2-1; abundance: few; CDR3aa: CASSFLGEGYEQFF; CDR3nt: TGTGCCAGCAGCTTTTTAGGGGAGGGCTATGAGCAGTTCTTC
v_gene: TRBV2; d_gene: TRBD2; j_gene: TRBJ2-3; abundance: -; CDR3aa: CASSESLADTDTQYF; CDR3nt: TGTGCCAGCAGTGAATCACTAGCGGATACAGATACGCAGTATTTT
v_gene: TRBV30; d_gene: -; j_gene: TRBJ1-1; abundance: few; CDR3aa: CAWDIGTVEAFF; CDR3nt: TGTGCCTGGGATATTGGGACCGTTGAAGCTTTCTTT
v_gene: TRBV5-6; d_gene: TRBD2; j_gene: TRBJ2-7; abundance: -; CDR3aa: CASSLKTGTSLSEQYF; CDR3nt: TGTGCCAGCAGCCTTAAAACCGGGACTAGTCTGTCTGAGCAGTACTTC
v_gene: TRBV3-1; d_gene: -; j_gene: TRBJ2-7; abundance: many; CDR3aa: CASRADSYEQYF; CDR3nt: TGTGCCAGCAGAGCTGATTCCTACGAGCAGTACTTC
v_gene: TRBV6-2/TRBV6-3; d_gene: TRBD2; j_gene: TRBJ2-1; abundance: few; CDR3aa: CASMVLGLAEDNEQFF; CDR3nt: TGTGCCAGTATGGTACTGGGACTAGCGGAAGACAATGAGCAGTTCTTC
v_gene: TRBV29-1; d_gene: -; j_gene: TRBJ2-1; abundance: few; CDR3aa: CSAGWIGSYNEQFF; CDR3nt: TGCAGCGCTGGCTGGATAGGCTCCTACAATGAGCAGTTCTTC
v_gene: TRBV27; d_gene: TRBD1; j_gene: TRBJ2-7; abundance: many; CDR3aa: CASGGLTGSRHF; CDR3nt: TGTGCCAGCGGGGGCCTGACAGGGAGCCGGCACTTC
v_gene: TRBV27; d_gene: -; j_gene: TRBJ2-7; abundance: many; CDR3aa: CASTPMGQFDEQYF; CDR3nt: TGTGCCAGCACCCCAATGGGGCAGTTCGACGAGCAGTACTTC
v_gene: TRBV6-2/TRBV6-3; d_gene: -; j_gene: TRBJ1-1; abundance: few; CDR3aa: CASSYSGETFF; CDR3nt: TGTGCCAGCAGTTACTCTGGGGAAACTTTCTTT
v_gene: TRBV12-3/TRBV12-4; d_gene: -; j_gene: TRBJ1-4; abundance: few; CDR3aa: CASSLRSGVTNEKLFF; CDR3nt: TGTGCCAGCAGTTTAAGGTCCGGTGTAACTAATGAAAAACTGTTTTTT
v_gene: TRBV13; d_gene: -; j_gene: TRBJ2-3; abundance: -; CDR3aa: CASSLLVRGAGDTQYF; CDR3nt: TGTGCCAGCAGCTTACTCGTTCGAGGGGCGGGGGATACGCAGTATTTT
v_gene: TRBV20-1; d_gene: -; j_gene: TRBJ1-1; abundance: -; CDR3aa: CSAPGLTNTEAFF; CDR3nt: TGCAGTGCTCCAGGGTTGACGAACACTGAAGCTTTCTTT
v_gene: TRBV7-2; d_gene: TRBD2; j_gene: TRBJ2-6; abundance: few; CDR3aa: CASSLVGGGRANVLTF; CDR3nt: TGTGCCAGCAGCTTAGTAGGCGGGGGGAGGGCCAACGTCCTGACTTTC
v_gene: TRBV11-1; d_gene: -; j_gene: TRBJ2-3; abundance: many; CDR3aa: CASSFHRGEDTQYF; CDR3nt: TGTGCCAGCAGCTTCCACCGGGGAGAAGATACGCAGTATTTT
v_gene: TRBV12-3/TRBV12-4; d_gene: TRBD1; j_gene: TRBJ2-1; abundance: -; CDR3aa: CASAKFRDRWYNEQFF; CDR3nt: TGTGCCAGCGCAAAATTCCGGGACAGATGGTACAATGAGCAGTTCTTC
v_gene: TRBV6-5; d_gene: TRBD2; j_gene: TRBJ2-5; abundance: few; CDR3aa: CASSYSPPGLAGIGETQYF; CDR3nt: TGTGCCAGCAGTTACTCGCCCCCGGGACTAGCGGGGATCGGGGAGACCCAGTACTTC
v_gene: TRBV29-1; d_gene: -; j_gene: TRBJ1-1; abundance: -; CDR3aa: CSVSSAANTEAFF; CDR3nt: TGCAGCGTAAGCTCGGCAGCGAACACTGAAGCTTTCTTT
v_gene: TRBV3-1; d_gene: -; j_gene: TRBJ2-7; abundance: many; CDR3aa: CASSRETGAPYEQYF; CDR3nt: TGTGCCAGCAGCCGAGAAACCGGGGCCCCCTACGAGCAGTACTTC
v_gene: TRBV27; d_gene: -; j_gene: TRBJ2-7; abundance: -; CDR3aa: CASSFVGGTSYEQYF; CDR3nt: TGTGCCAGCAGTTTCGTGGGGGGCACCTCCTACGAGCAGTACTTC
v_gene: TRBV24-1; d_gene: -; j_gene: TRBJ2-1; abundance: -; CDR3aa: CATSGSSLGNEQFF; CDR3nt: TGTGCCACCAGTGGTTCTAGCTTGGGCAATGAGCAGTTCTTC
v_gene: TRBV11-2; d_gene: TRBD2; j_gene: TRBJ2-3; abundance: -; CDR3aa: CASSSPDSGDLYTDTQYF; CDR3nt: TGTGCCAGCAGCTCCCCAGATAGCGGGGACCTTTACACAGATACGCAGTATTTT
v_gene: TRBV4-1; d_gene: -; j_gene: TRBJ1-5; abundance: few; CDR3aa: CASSQGLGWSNQPQHF; CDR3nt: TGCGCCAGCAGCCAAGGATTGGGTTGGAGCAATCAGCCCCAGCATTTT
v_gene: TRBV12-3/TRBV12-4; d_gene: -; j_gene: TRBJ1-1; abundance: many; CDR3aa: CASRAGTGARAFF; CDR3nt: TGTGCCAGCAGGGCTGGGACTGGCGCCCGAGCTTTCTTT
v_gene: TRBV6-5; d_gene: -; j_gene: TRBJ2-5; abundance: -; CDR3aa: CASSFPRVQETQYF; CDR3nt: TGTGCCAGCAGTTTTCCGAGGGTACAAGAGACCCAGTACTTC
v_gene: TRBV11-3; d_gene: -; j_gene: TRBJ1-6; abundance: many; CDR3aa: CASSPGGVGSYNSPLHF; CDR3nt: TGTGCCAGCAGCCCCGGCGGGGTCGGCTCCTATAATTCACCCCTCCACTTT
v_gene: TRBV12-3/TRBV12-4; d_gene: TRBD2; j_gene: TRBJ2-5; abundance: few; CDR3aa: CASSTEPPRTRYQETQYF; CDR3nt: TGTGCCAGCAGCACCGAGCCCCCGCGGACTAGGTACCAAGAGACCCAGTACTTC
v_gene: TRBV27; d_gene: TRBD2; j_gene: TRBJ2-5; abundance: few; CDR3aa: CASSHGLAGVRETQYF; CDR3nt: TGTGCCAGCAGTCACGGACTAGCGGGAGTGAGGGAGACCCAGTACTTC
v_gene: TRBV27; d_gene: -; j_gene: TRBJ1-1; abundance: few; CDR3aa: CASFKDMNTEAFF; CDR3nt: TGTGCCAGCTTTAAAGACATGAACACTGAAGCTTTCTTT
v_gene: TRBV20-1; d_gene: -; j_gene: TRBJ2-5; abundance: -; CDR3aa: CSARDRARETQYF; CDR3nt: TGCAGTGCTAGAGATCGAGCGAGGGAGACCCAGTACTTC
v_gene: TRBV6-2/TRBV6-3; d_gene: TRBD1; j_gene: TRBJ1-5; abundance: few; CDR3aa: CASTPGRGHQPQHF; CDR3nt: TGTGCCAGCACCCCAGGCAGGGGGCACCAGCCCCAGCATTTT
v_gene: TRBV12-3/TRBV12-4; d_gene: TRBD1; j_gene: TRBJ2-7; abundance: many; CDR3aa: CASSRRKTGFLYEQYF; CDR3nt: TGTGCCAGCAGTCGGCGAAAGACAGGGTTCCTCTACGAGCAGTACTTC
v_gene: TRBV6-5; d_gene: -; j_gene: TRBJ2-3; abundance: -; CDR3aa: CASSYSRGFLTDTQYF; CDR3nt: TGTGCCAGCAGTTACTCGAGAGGGTTCCTCACAGATACGCAGTATTTT
v_gene: TRBV24-1; d_gene: TRBD1; j_gene: TRBJ2-2; abundance: many; CDR3aa: CATEDGTDHTGELFF; CDR3nt: TGTGCCACCGAGGACGGGACAGACCACACCGGGGAGCTGTTTTTT
v_gene: TRBV14; d_gene: -; j_gene: TRBJ1-1; abundance: -; CDR3aa: CASSQVGGFTEAFF; CDR3nt: TGTGCCAGCAGCCAAGTTGGGGGGTTCACTGAAGCTTTCTTT